Following are 10 T cell receptor beta chains from one sample sequenced in a study of patients and donors after allogeneic stem cell transplantation. A single record per CDR3 protein comes from TCRdb applying MiXCR to the RT-PCR reads. The repertoire consists of approximately 410,000 distinct CDR3 sequences, with 16% occurring once and the leading ten covering 7% to 7.5%. Sequencing was done on a sample of blood, either unsorted or a sorted T cell fraction (not recorded which). The receptors shown here come from a human donor who was either an allogeneic HSCT recipient or a stem cell or donor lymphocyte infusion donor (not recorded which). It is not recorded whose cells these are; they may come from a transplant donor.

This rearrangement joins TRBV7-2 to TRBJ2-1; 10 nucleotides align to TRBD2. The CDR3 extends over 15 amino acids. Germline V gives CDR1 SGHTA, CDR2 FQGNSA. With V trimmed by 1 base and J by 10 bases, 7 bases remained unmatched. The CDR3 nucleotides are TGTGCCAGCAGCTTAGAGAGTAGCGGGAGGATCGAGCAGTTCTTC. Translated, it gives CASSLESSGRIEQFF.

The rearrangement joins TRBV5-5 to TRBJ1-1; D gene unclear. Germline values: CDR1 SGHKS, CDR2 YYEKEE (reference sequence). The CDR3 loop spans 12 amino acids. V gave up 2 bases and J gave up 5 bases, with 7 bases separating them. The CDR3 loop reads CASSFVRTEAFF. CDR3 nucleotide sequence: TGTGCCAGCAGCTTTGTTAGGACTGAAGCTTTCTTT.

This clonotype was counted a few times. The CDR3 loop reads CASRATAGGYNEQFF. CDR3 nucleotides: TGTGCCAGCAGAGCAACCGCCGGGGGCTACAATGAGCAGTTCTTC. The chain couples TRBV6-2 or TRBV6-3 to TRBJ2-1; a weak D match, TRBD2 (6 bases). The CDR3 length is 15 residues. CDR1 and CDR2 from the germline V gene are MNHEY and SVGEGT. V was trimmed by 6 bases and J by 3 bases, leaving 15 bases between them.

This chain links TRBV7-2 with TRBJ2-1; D gene uncertain. From germline, CDR1 is SGHTA and CDR2 FQGNSA. There are 15 residues in the CDR3. V dropped 6 bases and J dropped 0 bases, with 12 bases sitting between them. CDR3 amino acids: CASRETQSSYNEQFF. The CDR3 coding sequence is TGTGCCAGCAGAGAGACTCAGAGCTCCTACAATGAGCAGTTCTTC.

The chain couples TRBV4-1 to TRBJ1-1, with D possibly being TRBD1 (6 bases). The germline CDR1 and CDR2 sequences are MGHRA and YSYEKL. The V end was cut by 1 base, the J end by 0 bases, with 6 bases between. The CDR3 totals 14 residues. CDR3 sequence (DNA): TGCGCCAGCAGCCAAGGGACAGTGAACACTGAAGCTTTCTTT. Amino acids: CASSQGTVNTEAFF.

The chain combines TRBV5-1 with TRBJ2-7; weak D call: TRBD2 (6 bases). V gave up 4 bases and J gave up 2 bases, with 16 bases separating them. Germline CDR1 and CDR2: SGHRS and YFSETQ. This CDR3 region has 15 residues. As DNA, the CDR3 is TGCGCCAGCAGCCCGGGGGACGCCGTCCCCTACGAGCAGTACTTC. Protein product: CASSPGDAVPYEQYF.

This clonotype has only a few counts. The chain combines TRBV29-1 with TRBJ1-1, with 7 bases identical to TRBD1. V shed 6 bases and J 1 base; nucleotides not matched to a gene: 8. The CDR3 is made up of 14 amino acids. Germline V gives CDR1 SQVTM, CDR2 ANQGSEA. The CDR3 reads CSVTGRQGNTEAFF. The CDR3 DNA follows: TGCAGCGTGACGGGACGACAGGGGAACACTGAAGCTTTCTTT. Complete variable domain (other parts from reference TRBV29-1 and TRBJ1-1): SAVISQKPSRDICQRGTSLTIQCQVDSQVTMMFWYRQQPGQSLTLIATANQGSEATYESGFVIDKFPISRPNLTFSTLTVSNMSPEDSSIYLCSVTGRQGNTEAFFGQGTRLTVV.

The chain is built from TRBV4-2 and TRBJ2-2; 9 positions agree with TRBD2. Germline CDR1 and CDR2: LGHNA and YNFKEQ. This CDR3 comprises 16 residues. The V segment lost 3 bases and the J segment 5 bases; nucleotides outside the gene matches: 7. The CDR3 coding sequence is TGTGCCAGCAGCCAGCCCGCGGGGGGGCGTACCGGGGAGCTGTTTTTT. Translating gives CASSQPAGGRTGELFF.

This chain links TRBV14 with TRBJ2-3; a weak D match, TRBD2 (5 bases). Germline V gene data show CDR1 as SGHDN and CDR2 as FVKESK. V shed 0 bases and J shed 6 bases, with 7 bases lying between them. The CDR3 runs to 13 residues. Here the CDR3 reads CASSQEGVDTQYF. CDR3 coding DNA: TGTGCCAGCAGCCAAGAGGGAGTGGATACGCAGTATTTT.

This clonotype was detected ten times or more. The chain employs TRBV4-2 and TRBJ2-1; 10 bases match TRBD2. Germline V CDR1 and CDR2: LGHNA, YNFKEQ. The CDR3 is 14 amino acids. The V and J ends lost 11 bases and 8 bases, in that order; junction bases with no gene match: 12. The CDR3: CAARGTSVGDEQFF. In DNA, the CDR3 is TGTGCCGCCAGAGGGACTAGCGTGGGGGATGAGCAGTTCTTC.